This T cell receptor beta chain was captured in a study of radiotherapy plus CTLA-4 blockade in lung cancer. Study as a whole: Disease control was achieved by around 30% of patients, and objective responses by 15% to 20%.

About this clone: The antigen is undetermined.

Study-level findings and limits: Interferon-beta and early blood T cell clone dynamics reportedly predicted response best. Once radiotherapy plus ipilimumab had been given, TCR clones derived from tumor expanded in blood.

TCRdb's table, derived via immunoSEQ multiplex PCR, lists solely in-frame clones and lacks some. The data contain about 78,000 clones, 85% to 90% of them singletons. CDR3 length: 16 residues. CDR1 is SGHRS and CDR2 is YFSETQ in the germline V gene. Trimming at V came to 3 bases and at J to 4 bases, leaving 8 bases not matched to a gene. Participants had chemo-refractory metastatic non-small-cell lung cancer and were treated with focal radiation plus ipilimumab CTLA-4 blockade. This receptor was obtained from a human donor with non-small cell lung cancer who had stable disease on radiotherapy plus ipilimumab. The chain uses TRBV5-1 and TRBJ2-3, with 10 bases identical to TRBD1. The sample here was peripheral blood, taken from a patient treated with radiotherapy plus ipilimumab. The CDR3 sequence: CASSSLTGGVADTQYF. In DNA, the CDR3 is TGCGCCAGCAGCTCCTTGACAGGGGGCGTCGCAGATACGCAGTATTTT.